A selection of T cell receptor beta chains follows, all from one sample in a study of blood T cell repertoires in COVID-19. Profiling relied on immunoSEQ multiplex PCR, and the TCRdb table lists in-frame clones only, not all of them. The data hold about 70,000 clones, with roughly 80% observed a single time. The sample was peripheral blood. The receptors were sampled from a human donor in a cohort sampled during active COVID-19. CDR3s include the opening cysteine and the closing phenylalanine or tryptophan. The D gene is left open where the match is weak. Size tells how often a clone was seen (once, few, many) or the class of an expanded clone, and some rows leave it out.

size	D	J	V	DNA	CDR3
NA	NA	TRBJ2-5	TRBV7-9	TGTGCCAGCAGCTTAGCCCTGGGGGGGACAGGCGCGGAGACCCAGTACTTC	CASSLALGGTGAETQYF
once	NA	TRBJ1-4	TRBV5-4	TGTGCCAGCAGCTTGGGGACAAATGAAAAACTGTTTTTT	CASSLGTNEKLFF
NA	TRBD1	TRBJ2-7	TRBV6-6	TGTGCCAGCAGTTACTCTGGACAGGGACTCGAGCAGTACTTC	CASSYSGQGLEQYF
NA	TRBD1	TRBJ2-5	TRBV11-3	TGTGCCAGCAGCCCCCGGGACAGGGACCAAGAGACCCAGTACTTC	CASSPRDRDQETQYF
NA	TRBD1	TRBJ2-3	TRBV27	TGTGCCAGCAGTCTCCGGGACAGTTTACGCACAGATACGCAGTATTTT	CASSLRDSLRTDTQYF
few	NA	TRBJ1-5	TRBV6-6	TGTGCCAGCAGTTACTCGACATGGGGCAATCAGCCCCAGCATTTT	CASSYSTWGNQPQHF
NA	NA	TRBJ1-1	TRBV12-3/TRBV12-4	TGTGCCAGCAGTTTACAGGGGAGCGTCGCTTTCTTT	CASSLQGSVAFF
NA	TRBD1	TRBJ1-2	TRBV7-8	TGTGCCAGCCAGGGGACAGTTTTTCCCTATGGCTACACCTTC	CASQGTVFPYGYTF
NA	TRBD1	TRBJ2-2	TRBV5-6	TGTGCCAGCCGACAGGGGGACACCGGGGAGCTGTTTTTT	CASRQGDTGELFF
NA	NA	TRBJ1-2	TRBV5-6	TGTGCCAGCAGCTTTCAGGGGCTTAACTATGGCTACACCTTC	CASSFQGLNYGYTF
NA	NA	TRBJ2-7	TRBV6-4	TGTGCCAGCAGTGACTCGAAAAGACCGACAGGAGACGAGCAGTACTTC	CASSDSKRPTGDEQYF
NA	NA	TRBJ2-6	TRBV5-4	TGTGCCAGCAGCTCCGGACAGACCTCTGGGGCCAACGTCCTGACTTTC	CASSSGQTSGANVLTF
NA	TRBD2	TRBJ2-2	TRBV29-1	TGCAGCGCCGGGGGGACGAGGGCCGGGGAGCTGTTTTTT	CSAGGTRAGELFF
NA	NA	TRBJ1-5	TRBV12-3/TRBV12-4	TGTGCCAGCTCCGTTAGCAATCAGCCCCAGCATTTT	CASSVSNQPQHF
NA	TRBD2	TRBJ2-7	TRBV3-1/TRBV3-2	TGTGCCAGCAGCCGGACTAGCGACCCCTACGAGCAGTACTTC	CASSRTSDPYEQYF
NA	NA	TRBJ1-3	TRBV2	TGTGCCAGCAGTCCTAGCCGATCTGGAAACACCATATATTTT	CASSPSRSGNTIYF
NA	TRBD1	TRBJ1-6	TRBV4-2	TGTGCCAGCAGCCAGAGACAGGGCGGGTCACCCCTCCACTTT	CASSQRQGGSPLHF
few	NA	TRBJ1-1	TRBV6-1	TGTGCCAGCAGTGAAATGCAGTTCTGGAACACTGAAGCTTTCTTT	CASSEMQFWNTEAFF
NA	NA	TRBJ2-2	TRBV14	TGTGCCAGCAGCCTCCGGGACACCGGGGAGCTGTTTTTT	CASSLRDTGELFF
NA	NA	TRBJ1-2	TRBV6-5	TGTGCCAGCACCATCTTTCCGACAGGTGATTATGGCTACACCTTC	CASTIFPTGDYGYTF
NA	NA	TRBJ2-5	TRBV9	TGTGCCAGCAGCCCCCATTTTGTGGAGACCCAGTACTTC	CASSPHFVETQYF
NA	TRBD1	TRBJ2-2	TRBV10-2	TGCGCCAGCACCCCAACAGGGGCGAGCACCGGGGAGCTGTTTTTT	CASTPTGASTGELFF
NA	NA	TRBJ2-7	TRBV6-2/TRBV6-3	TGTGCCAGCAGTTACGCGGCGTCGAGCTCCTACGAGCAGTACTTC	CASSYAASSSYEQYF
NA	TRBD1	TRBJ2-1	TRBV7-9	TGTGCCAGCAGCACTCCGGGACAGCTGAACAATGAGCAGTTCTTC	CASSTPGQLNNEQFF
NA	NA	TRBJ1-1	TRBV9	TGTGCCAGCAGCCCCGGCTTGGGGGGGGCTGTGGGCACTGAAGCTTTCTTT	CASSPGLGGAVGTEAFF
few	NA	TRBJ2-1	TRBV9	TGTGCCAGCAGCCCCCGGACTTCCTCCTACAATGAGCAGTTCTTC	CASSPRTSSYNEQFF
NA	TRBD1	TRBJ2-7	TRBV5-1	TGCGCCAGCAGCTTGGGACAGGGGTTTGCCTACGAGCAGTACTTC	CASSLGQGFAYEQYF
NA	NA	TRBJ1-4	TRBV3-1/TRBV3-2	TGTGCCAGCAGCCAAGATGTCAGATCTAATGAAAAACTGTTTTTT	CASSQDVRSNEKLFF
NA	NA	TRBJ1-6	TRBV6-5	TGTGCCAGCAGTTACCGGGAGGAGTCACCCCTCCACTTT	CASSYREESPLHF
NA	TRBD2	TRBJ2-4	TRBV20-1	TGCAGTGCTAGTCAGGGACTAGCGGGGGGGCTTAACATTCAGTACTTC	CSASQGLAGGLNIQYF
NA	TRBD1	TRBJ2-7	TRBV9	TGTGCCAGCAGCGCCCAGCCGGGACAGGGGGCGGTCGAGCAGTACTTC	CASSAQPGQGAVEQYF
NA	NA	TRBJ1-1	TRBV6-5	TGTGCCAGCAGCCGACCGCCCGACGGAGGAGCTTTCTTT	CASSRPPDGGAFF
NA	TRBD1	TRBJ2-1	TRBV9	TGTGCCAGCAGCGTAGGGCAGGGGGCATGGAATGAGCAGTTCTTC	CASSVGQGAWNEQFF
NA	NA	TRBJ1-2	TRBV3-1/TRBV3-2	TGTGCCAGCAGCCTTACAGGGACCTATGGCTACACCTTC	CASSLTGTYGYTF
once	NA	TRBJ2-7	TRBV10-1	TGCGCCAGCAGTGAGGAAGGGGCAGCGTCTTCCTACGAGCAGTACTTC	CASSEEGAASSYEQYF
NA	NA	TRBJ1-5	TRBV5-6	TGTGCCAGCACCGCAACAGGGAGCAATCAGCCCCAGCATTTT	CASTATGSNQPQHF
NA	TRBD1	TRBJ1-2	TRBV6-5	TGTGCCAGCAGTTCCTCGGCGGCAGGGGGGTATGGCTACACCTTC	CASSSSAAGGYGYTF
NA	NA	TRBJ1-3	TRBV5-1	TGCGCCAGCAGCTTGGCCCCGGGGAGCGACACCATATATTTT	CASSLAPGSDTIYF
few	TRBD2	TRBJ2-3	TRBV7-9	TGTGCCAGCAGCTTAGTAGCGGGGGGGTTCACAGATACGCAGTATTTT	CASSLVAGGFTDTQYF
few	NA	TRBJ1-2	TRBV10-2	TGCGCCAGCAGTGTAAGACAGGCGAGCTATGGCTACACCTTC	CASSVRQASYGYTF
NA	TRBD1	TRBJ1-5	TRBV6-6	TGTGCCAGCAGCCGGACAGGGAGCAATCAGCCCCAGCATTTT	CASSRTGSNQPQHF
NA	NA	TRBJ2-7	TRBV6-1	TGTGCCAGCAGTGAAGCGGGGGGTCCTATGGGGGAGCAGTACTTC	CASSEAGGPMGEQYF